The text below deals with one T cell receptor (beta chain). A much larger clone sits a single nucleotide away, making a read error possible. The data are from a study of T cells in Graves' hyperthyroidism and ophthalmopathy. Study-level information: Blood was drawn when the patient was first diagnosed and still untreated.

Amplification of TCR beta CDR3 regions used RNA as the template. The primer set for the first-round RT-PCR of the TCR CDR3 was HTBI. TCRdb passed the multiplex PCR reads through MiXCR, listing each CDR3 protein once. Of around 420,000 distinct CDR3 sequences in the sample, 15% to 18% were seen once. This CDR3 is built from 14 residues. Germline V gene data show CDR1 as SNHLY and CDR2 as FYNNEI. This chain connects TRBV2 to TRBJ1-2; D not resolved. This TCR came from a woman aged 18-29 years with Graves' hyperthyroidism. The source material was blood. Written as DNA, the CDR3 is TGTGACAGCAGTGGAGGCAAAACTAACTATGGCTACACCTTC. This translates into CDSSGGKTNYGYTF.